This TCR delta chain was identified during a study of human gamma delta and Vdelta1 T cells. This clone came up once. The antigen is unknown. CDR1 and CDR2 from the germline V gene are TSWWSYY and QGS. This CDR3 spans 17 amino acids. With 9 bases removed from V and 0 bases from J, the gap between germline ends came to 23 bases. TCRdb applied CATT to the PCR reads for clone calling. The sample includes fewer than 15,000 delta-chain clones, 40% to 60% of them seen just once. The genes are TRDV1 and TRDJ1; the D gene is possibly TRDD2 (6 bases). The receptor comes from a human donor in good health. The specimen was Vdelta1 gamma-delta T cells from blood grown in culture (DOT cells). The CDR3 here is CALNSYPVLKYTDKLIF. The CDR3 nucleotides read TGTGCTCTGAACTCCTACCCGGTACTGAAGTACACCGATAAACTCATCTTT.